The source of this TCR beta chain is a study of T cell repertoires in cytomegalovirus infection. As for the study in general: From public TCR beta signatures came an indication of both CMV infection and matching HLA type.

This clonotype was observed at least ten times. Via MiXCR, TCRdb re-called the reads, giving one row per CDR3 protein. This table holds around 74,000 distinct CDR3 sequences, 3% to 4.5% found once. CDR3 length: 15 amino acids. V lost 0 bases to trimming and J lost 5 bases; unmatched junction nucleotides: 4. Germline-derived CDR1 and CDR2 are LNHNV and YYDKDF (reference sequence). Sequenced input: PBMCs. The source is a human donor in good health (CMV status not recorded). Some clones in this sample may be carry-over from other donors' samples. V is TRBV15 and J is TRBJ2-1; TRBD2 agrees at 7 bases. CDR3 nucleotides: TGTGCCACCAGCAGAGATGTCGGGGGGAACAATGAGCAGTTCTTC. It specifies CATSRDVGGNNEQFF.